The 6 T cell receptor beta chains below all came from one sample that was sequenced in a study of blood T cells in healthy people across ages. Alongside a J-beta primer mix, a sample-barcoded 5' primer served in a second PCR lasting 7 to 11 cycles. TCRdb used MiXCR to reprocess the 5' RACE reads, holding one entry per CDR3 protein. The data show over 950,000 distinct CDR3 sequences, with roughly half seen just once and roughly 23% held by the top ten. Sequenced material: blood. The receptor source for this set is a woman aged 55-75 years in good health.

The rearrangement uses TRBV29-1 and TRBJ2-2; TRBD1 matches 10 bases. The V gene end was trimmed by 5 bases and the J gene end by 3 bases; junction bases not matched to a gene: 3. CDR3 length equals 14 residues. CDR1 is SQVTM and CDR2 is ANQGSEA in the germline V gene. DNA for the CDR3: TGCAGCGTTAGGACAGGGGGATACACCGGGGAGCTGTTTTTT. It codes for CSVRTGGYTGELFF.

V is TRBV4-2 and J is TRBJ1-4; D is possibly TRBD1 (5 bases). The germline gives CDR1 LGHNA, CDR2 YNFKEQ. V lost 8 bases and J 13 bases, leaving 26 bases between the germline ends. CDR3 length: 15 residues. The CDR3 DNA reads TGTGCCAGCGGCGCCCCAGGGAATTCGCCTAGAAGACTGTTTTTT. Translation: CASGAPGNSPRRLFF.

Only a few counts were recorded for this clonotype. The gene calls are TRBV29-1 and TRBJ2-1, with no clear D. V was trimmed by 4 bases and J by 1 base, leaving 11 bases between them. The length of the CDR3 is 14 residues. Germline V gene sequence: CDR1 SQVTM, CDR2 ANQGSEA. CDR3 in DNA: TGCAGCGTTGGGCCCCGTGGGTCCTACAATGAGCAGTTCTTC. This translates into CSVGPRGSYNEQFF.

This clonotype came up once. The chain employs TRBV20-1 and TRBJ2-1, with 7 positions matching TRBD2. J lost 7 bases, V lost 5 bases, and 14 bases had no gene match. Germline assignment: CDR1 DFQATT and CDR2 SNEGSKA (reference sequence). The CDR3 is 15 amino acids. CDR3: CSAPIGSGGSNEQFF. Written as DNA, the CDR3 is TGCAGTGCTCCAATCGGGTCTGGCGGGAGTAATGAGCAGTTCTTC.

The V call is TRBV4-1, the J call TRBJ2-2, with TRBD2 matching 10 bases. The J segment lost 5 bases and the V segment lost 2 bases, leaving 5 bases of the junction unmatched. Germline loops: CDR1 MGHRA, CDR2 YSYEKL. This CDR3 has 16 amino acids. CDR3 region: CASSQIAGGLTGELFF. CDR3 in DNA: TGCGCCAGCAGCCAAATAGCGGGAGGCTTAACCGGGGAGCTGTTTTTT.

The chain has TRBV29-1 and TRBJ1-5; D is possibly TRBD1 (5 bases). Germline V lookup: CDR1 SQVTM, CDR2 ANQGSEA. The CDR3 runs 12 residues. Trimming pared 7 bases from V and 7 bases from J, leaving 14 bases between. The DNA of the CDR3 is TGCAGCGCCGGGGGGAGGGACCAGCCCCAGCATTTT. Residues: CSAGGRDQPQHF.